The clone carrying this TCR beta chain was seen a handful of times. Antigen specificity is unknown. This record belongs to a study of identical twins. From the 5' RACE reads, TCRdb called clonotypes with MiXCR, one entry per CDR3 protein. The data show approximately 670,000 distinct CDR3 sequences, 5.5% to 6.5% seen once. Study outcomes and limitations: Weaker excess sharing between twins was seen in beta out-of-frame sequences. Alpha sequences that were out-of-frame and twin-shared showed an excess of low generation probability. High-abundance cord blood beta clonotypes had fewer insertions; memory repertoires showed none.

The TCR sequence derives from a man aged 18 to 29 in good health. Specimen: naive T cells sorted from blood.

CDR3 in DNA: TGCGCCAGCAGCTTGGCCCCTTGGGACAGCTCCTACAATGAGCAGTTCTTC. It encodes CASSLAPWDSSYNEQFF. The chain employs TRBV5-1 and TRBJ2-1; 7 bases map to TRBD1. Germline V gene sequence: CDR1 SGHRS, CDR2 YFSETQ. V was pared by 0 bases and J by 0 bases, with 6 bases of the junction left unmatched. This CDR3 spans 17 amino acids.